A single sample gave rise to the 21 T cell receptor beta chains below, sequenced in a study of blood T cell repertoires in COVID-19. The protocol was immunoSEQ multiplex PCR, while the TCRdb copy is restricted to in-frame clones and leaves out a portion. This sample yields approximately 390,000 clones, of which around 87% are seen a single time; 10% belongs to the top ten. The sample taken for sequencing was PBMCs or T cells enriched from blood (not recorded which). The receptors here all came from a woman in her forties or fifties who had recovered from COVID-19.

The chain uses TRBV10-3 and TRBJ2-3, with 7 bases aligning to TRBD2. Germline trimming cut 7 bases from V and 2 bases from J; bases unmatched to any gene: 15. The CDR3 is 17 residues long. CDR1 and CDR2 from the germline V gene are ENHRY and SYGVKD. The CDR3, as DNA: TGTGCCATCAATGTTCGTGAGGCGGGGGATCCCACAGATACGCAGTATTTT. It specifies CAINVREAGDPTDTQYF.

The chain is built from TRBV5-1 and TRBJ2-4, with 8 bases identical to TRBD1. Germline CDR1 is SGHRS and CDR2 is YFSETQ. V shed 4 bases, J shed 2 bases, and the junction held 14 bases outside the gene matches. This CDR3 has 18 amino acids. Here the CDR3 reads CASSLLPRTGTTKNIQYF. The CDR3, as DNA: TGCGCCAGCAGCCTCCTCCCCCGGACAGGGACAACCAAAAACATTCAGTACTTC.

This chain joins TRBV7-3 and TRBJ2-7; the match to TRBD1 covers 9 bases. V was pared by 3 bases and J by 6 bases, with 3 bases of the junction left unmatched. The CDR3 runs to 13 residues. CDR1 and CDR2 from the germline V gene are SGHTA and FQGTGA. This CDR3 reads CASSLETGGEQYF. As DNA, the CDR3 is TGTGCCAGCAGCTTGGAGACAGGGGGCGAGCAGTACTTC. Complete variable domain (other parts from reference TRBV7-3 and TRBJ2-7): GAGVSQTPSNKVTEKGKYVELRCDPISGHTALYWYRQSLGQGPEFLIYFQGTGAADDSGLPNDRFFAVRPEGSVSTLKIQRTERGDSAVYLCASSLETGGEQYFGPGTRLTVT.

CDR3 amino acids: CASTENMNTEAFF. The CDR3 bases are TGTGCCAGCACGGAGAACATGAACACTGAAGCTTTCTTT. The J gene is TRBJ1-1, the V gene TRBV2; D remains ambiguous. Germline CDR1 reads SNHLY; CDR2 reads FYNNEI. Trimming took 7 bases from V and 0 from J, leaving 9 bases between them. This CDR3 region has 13 residues.

This clone was counted a single time. The V call is TRBV19, the J call TRBJ1-6; possible D gene TRBD1, 5 bases. Germline V gene data show CDR1 as LNHDA and CDR2 as SQIVND (reference sequence). The CDR3 has 13 amino acids. The V gene lost 7 bases and the J gene lost 9 bases, with 13 bases spanning the gap. The CDR3 sequence: CASTGPGGSPLHF. CDR3 nucleotides: TGTGCCAGTACAGGCCCCGGGGGTTCACCCCTCCACTTT.

The CDR3 coding sequence is TGTGCCAGCAGTGAAGCGCGAGTCGGGGAGCTGTTTTTT. As protein: CASSEARVGELFF. The rearrangement uses TRBV2 and TRBJ2-2; D not certain. Per the germline V gene, CDR1 is SNHLY and CDR2 is FYNNEI. V lost 0 bases, J lost 7 bases, and 6 bases lay in between. The CDR3 extends over 13 amino acids.

A few counts support this clone. The V gene is TRBV19, the J gene TRBJ1-2; D may be TRBD1 (6 bases). CDR1 and CDR2 from the germline V gene are LNHDA and SQIVND (reference sequence). The length of the CDR3 is 13 residues. V gave up 5 bases and J gave up 6 bases, with 13 bases separating them. The CDR3 protein is CASSAGQSDGYTF. The CDR3 nucleotides read TGTGCCAGTAGTGCCGGACAGTCCGATGGCTACACCTTC. The full variable domain, rest sourced from reference TRBV19 and TRBJ1-2, is DGGITQSPKYLFRKEGQNVTLSCEQNLNHDAMYWYRQDPGQGLRLIYYSQIVNDFQKGDIAEGYSVSREKKESFPLTVTSAQKNPTAFYLCASSAGQSDGYTFGSGTRLTVV.

The chain couples TRBV5-4 to TRBJ2-1, with no clear D. The CDR3 runs 12 residues. The germline V gene encodes CDR1 SGHNT and CDR2 YYREEE (reference sequence). V gave up 4 bases and J gave up 10 bases, with 12 bases separating them. The CDR3 loop reads CASSPPGREQFF. CDR3 DNA sequence: TGTGCCAGCAGCCCGCCGGGTAGGGAGCAGTTCTTC.

The chain links TRBV19 to TRBJ1-5; D is uncertain. The V gene lost 10 bases and the J gene lost 0 bases, with 22 bases spanning the gap. The germline V gene encodes CDR1 LNHDA and CDR2 SQIVND (reference sequence). CDR3 size: 17 residues. Here the CDR3 reads CATRYSFGRNSNQPQHF. The CDR3 region has the DNA TGTGCCACTCGATACAGCTTTGGGAGGAATAGCAATCAGCCCCAGCATTTT.

This clone has just a few counts. The J gene is TRBJ1-1, the V gene TRBV28, with 10 nucleotides matching TRBD1. The CDR3 extends over 14 amino acids. Trimming at V came to 6 bases and at J to 4 bases, leaving 5 bases not matched to a gene. Germline V CDR1 and CDR2: MDHEN, SYDVKM. CDR3 residues: CASRPGTGVTEAFF. The CDR3 DNA follows: TGTGCCAGCAGACCCGGGACAGGGGTCACTGAAGCTTTCTTT.

The V call is TRBV28, the J call TRBJ1-5; D remains unclear. V lost 5 bases and J lost 11, with 16 bases in between. CDR1 is MDHEN, CDR2 SYDVKM, per germline. This CDR3 has 13 amino acids. CDR3 DNA: TGTGCCAGCAGTCCCCCCTTGTCTGAGTCCCAGCATTTT. Protein: CASSPPLSESQHF.

This clone was found a few times. This chain links TRBV2 with TRBJ2-1; 8 bases fit TRBD2. V gave up 6 bases and J gave up 9 bases; unmatched junction bases: 13. The V gene's germline CDR1 is SNHLY and CDR2 FYNNEI. CDR3 length: 15 residues. The CDR3 DNA is TGTGCCAGCAGCCCACCGGGACTAGAGTCCCTTGAGCAGTTCTTC. This translates into CASSPPGLESLEQFF. Drawing the rest from reference TRBV2 and TRBJ2-1, the complete variable domain is EPEVTQTPSHQVTQMGQEVILRCVPISNHLYFYWYRQILGQKVEFLVSFYNNEISEKSEIFDDQFSVERPDGSNFTLKIRSTKLEDSAMYFCASSPPGLESLEQFFGPGTRLTVL.

Only a few counts were recorded for this clone. The gene calls are TRBV7-3 and TRBJ2-7, with D possibly being TRBD2 (5 bases). V lost 1 base to trimming and J lost 4 bases, with 14 bases between them. The CDR3 runs 15 residues. CDR1 SGHTA and CDR2 FQGTGA come from the germline V gene. CDR3 residues: CASSLNPGWPYEQYF. The CDR3 nucleotides are TGTGCCAGCAGCTTAAATCCGGGATGGCCTTACGAGCAGTACTTC.

The chain combines TRBV29-1 with TRBJ1-4; TRBD1 might be the D (6 bases). Germline-derived CDR1 and CDR2 are SQVTM and ANQGSEA. The V end was cut by 4 bases, the J end by 7 bases, with 13 bases between. The length of the CDR3 is 13 residues. The chain's CDR3 is CSVGAGAGEKLFF. CDR3 in DNA: TGCAGCGTTGGGGCGGGGGCCGGTGAAAAACTGTTTTTT.

This clone was seen a single time. The chain has TRBV11-1 and TRBJ2-1; 9 positions agree with TRBD2. The V gene's germline CDR1 is SGHAT and CDR2 FQDESV (reference sequence). V shed 2 bases, J shed 5 bases, and the junction held 7 bases outside the gene matches. The CDR3 has 16 amino acids. The CDR3: CASSLMGTSRNNEQFF. In DNA, the CDR3 is TGTGCCAGCAGCTTAATGGGGACTAGCAGAAACAATGAGCAGTTCTTC.

The chain employs TRBV30 and TRBJ1-3; D is unclear. The CDR3 covers 15 residues. Germline V gene data show CDR1 as GTSNPN and CDR2 as SVGIG (reference sequence). Trimming removed 4 bases from V and 2 bases from J, with 15 bases in between. The CDR3 nucleotides read TGTGCCTGGAACGGTGGCGGGTATGCTGGAAACACCATATATTTT. It encodes CAWNGGGYAGNTIYF.

The V gene is TRBV4-1, the J gene TRBJ1-5, with TRBD1 matching 7 bases. The V segment lost 2 bases and the J segment 6 bases; nucleotides outside the gene matches: 13. Germline CDR1 reads MGHRA; CDR2 reads YSYEKL. CDR3 length: 17 residues. CDR3 residues: CASSQTGTAWPRQPQHF. The DNA for the CDR3 is TGCGCCAGCAGCCAAACCGGGACAGCGTGGCCTCGTCAGCCCCAGCATTTT.

This clone was picked up a small number of times. J is TRBJ2-7 and V is TRBV11-2, with TRBD2 matching over 9 bases. Trimming at V came to 1 base and at J to 4 bases, leaving 5 bases not matched to a gene. The length of the CDR3 is 15 residues. Germline V CDR1 and CDR2: SGHAT, FQNNGV. In DNA, the CDR3 is TGTGCCAGCAGCTTAGTGAGCGGGGGGAATTACGAGCAGTACTTC. It translates to CASSLVSGGNYEQYF.

The chain combines TRBV10-3 with TRBJ1-1; no firm D call. Between the trimmed V and J ends, which lost 6 bases and 0 bases, there was a span of 8 bases. The CDR3 is 13 residues long. Germline V gene sequence: CDR1 ENHRY, CDR2 SYGVKD. The DNA of the CDR3 is TGTGCCATCAGAACGGGATTGAACACTGAAGCTTTCTTT. Protein: CAIRTGLNTEAFF.

CDR3 protein: CASSSELAGGQETQYF. Here the CDR3 DNA reads TGTGCCAGCAGTTCCGAACTAGCGGGGGGCCAAGAGACCCAGTACTTC. J is TRBJ2-5 and V is TRBV2; 12 bases map to TRBD2. Germline loops: CDR1 SNHLY, CDR2 FYNNEI. CDR3 length: 16 residues. Trimming removed 5 bases from V and 1 base from J; junction bases left unmatched: 5.

The gene calls are TRBV7-9 and TRBJ1-2, with D maybe TRBD1 (5 bases). The V gene's germline CDR1 is SEHNR and CDR2 FQNEAQ (reference sequence). The CDR3 is made up of 13 amino acids. Trimming left V 3 bases short and J 5 bases short, with 10 bases between. The CDR3 region is CASSLEGRYGYTF. The CDR3 DNA reads as TGTGCCAGCAGCTTGGAGGGGCGTTATGGCTACACCTTC. Filled out from reference TRBV7-9 and TRBJ1-2, the complete variable domain reads DTGVSQNPRHKITKRGQNVTFRCDPISEHNRLYWYRQTLGQGPEFLTYFQNEAQLEKSRLLSDRFSAERPKGSFSTLEIQRTEQGDSAMYLCASSLEGRYGYTFGSGTRLTVV.